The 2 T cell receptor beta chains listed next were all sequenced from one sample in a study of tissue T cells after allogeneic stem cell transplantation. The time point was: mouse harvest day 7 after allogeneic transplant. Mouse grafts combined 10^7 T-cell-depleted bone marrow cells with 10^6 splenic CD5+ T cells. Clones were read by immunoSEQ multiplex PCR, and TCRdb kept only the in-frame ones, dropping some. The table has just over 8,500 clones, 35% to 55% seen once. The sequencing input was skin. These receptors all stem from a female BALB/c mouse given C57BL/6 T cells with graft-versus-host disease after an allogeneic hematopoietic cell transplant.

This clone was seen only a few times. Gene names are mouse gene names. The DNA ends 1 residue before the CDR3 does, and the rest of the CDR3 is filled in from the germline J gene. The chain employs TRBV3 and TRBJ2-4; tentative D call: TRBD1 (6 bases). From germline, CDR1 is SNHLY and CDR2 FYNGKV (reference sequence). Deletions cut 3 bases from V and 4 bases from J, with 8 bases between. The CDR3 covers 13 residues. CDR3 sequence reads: CASSLGQKNTLYF. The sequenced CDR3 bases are TGTGCCAGCAGCTTGGGACAAAAAAACACCTTGTAC.

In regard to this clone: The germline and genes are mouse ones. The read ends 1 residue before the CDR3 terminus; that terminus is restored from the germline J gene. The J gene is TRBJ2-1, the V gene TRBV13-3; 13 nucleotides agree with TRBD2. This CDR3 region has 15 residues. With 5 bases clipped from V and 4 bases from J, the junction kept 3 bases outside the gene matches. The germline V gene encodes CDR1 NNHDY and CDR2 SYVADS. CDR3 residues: CASRGLGGLYAEQFF. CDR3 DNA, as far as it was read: TGTGCCAGCAGAGGACTGGGGGGGCTGTATGCTGAGCAGTTC.